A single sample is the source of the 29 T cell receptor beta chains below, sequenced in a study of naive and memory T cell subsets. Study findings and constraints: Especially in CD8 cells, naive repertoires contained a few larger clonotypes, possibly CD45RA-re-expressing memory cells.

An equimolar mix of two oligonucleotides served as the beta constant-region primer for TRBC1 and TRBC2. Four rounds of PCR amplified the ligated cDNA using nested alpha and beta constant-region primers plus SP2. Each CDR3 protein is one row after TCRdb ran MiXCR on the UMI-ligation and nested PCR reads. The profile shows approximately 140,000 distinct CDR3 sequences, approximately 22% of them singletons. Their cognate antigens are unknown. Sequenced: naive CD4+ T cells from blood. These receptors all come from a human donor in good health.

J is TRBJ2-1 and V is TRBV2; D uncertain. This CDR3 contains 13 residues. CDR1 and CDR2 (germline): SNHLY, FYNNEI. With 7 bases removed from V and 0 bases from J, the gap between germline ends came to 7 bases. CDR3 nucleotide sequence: TGTGCCAGCAAGGACCGCTCCTACAATGAGCAGTTCTTC. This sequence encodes CASKDRSYNEQFF.

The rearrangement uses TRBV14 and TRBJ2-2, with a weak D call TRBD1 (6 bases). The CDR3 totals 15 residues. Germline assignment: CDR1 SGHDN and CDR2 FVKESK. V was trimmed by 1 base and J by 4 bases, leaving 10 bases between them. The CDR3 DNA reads TGTGCCAGCAGCCAAGTACAGGGTCGCACCGGGGAGCTGTTTTTT. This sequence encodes CASSQVQGRTGELFF. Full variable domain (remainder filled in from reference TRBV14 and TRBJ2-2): EAGVTQFPSHSVIEKGQTVTLRCDPISGHDNLYWYRRVMGKEIKFLLHFVKESKQDESGMPNNRFLAERTGGTYSTLKVQPAELEDSGVYFCASSQVQGRTGELFFGEGSRLTVL.

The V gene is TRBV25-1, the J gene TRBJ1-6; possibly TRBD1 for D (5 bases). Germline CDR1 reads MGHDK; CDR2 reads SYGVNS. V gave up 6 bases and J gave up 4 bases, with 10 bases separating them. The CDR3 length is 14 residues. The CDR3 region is CASRGTGYNSPLHF. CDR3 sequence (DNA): TGTGCCAGCAGGGGGACGGGTTATAATTCACCCCTCCACTTT.

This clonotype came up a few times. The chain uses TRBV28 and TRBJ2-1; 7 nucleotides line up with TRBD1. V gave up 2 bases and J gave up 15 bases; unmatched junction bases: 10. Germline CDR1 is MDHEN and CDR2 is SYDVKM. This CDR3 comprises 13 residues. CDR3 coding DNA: TGTGCCAGCAGTTTAACAGGGGCAGCCGTGTGGTTCTTC. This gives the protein CASSLTGAAVWFF.

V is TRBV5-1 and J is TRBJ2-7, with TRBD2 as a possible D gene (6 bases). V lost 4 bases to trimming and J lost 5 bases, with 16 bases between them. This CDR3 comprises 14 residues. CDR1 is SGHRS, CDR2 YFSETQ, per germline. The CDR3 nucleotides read TGCGCCAGCAGCGTGGGAGGCGGTGTAGACGAGCAGTACTTC. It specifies CASSVGGGVDEQYF.

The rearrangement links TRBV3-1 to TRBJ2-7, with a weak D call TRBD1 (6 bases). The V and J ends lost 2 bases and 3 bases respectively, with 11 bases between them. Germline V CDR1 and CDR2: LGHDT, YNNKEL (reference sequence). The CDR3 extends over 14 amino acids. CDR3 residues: CASSQWGTSYEQYF. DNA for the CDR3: TGTGCCAGCAGCCAATGGGGGACAAGCTACGAGCAGTACTTC.

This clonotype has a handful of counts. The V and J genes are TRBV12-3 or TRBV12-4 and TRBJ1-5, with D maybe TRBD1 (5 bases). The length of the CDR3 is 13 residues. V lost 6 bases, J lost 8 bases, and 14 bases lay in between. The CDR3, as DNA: TGTGCCAGCAGCCAGGGACCCCATAAGCCCCAGCATTTT. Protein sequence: CASSQGPHKPQHF.

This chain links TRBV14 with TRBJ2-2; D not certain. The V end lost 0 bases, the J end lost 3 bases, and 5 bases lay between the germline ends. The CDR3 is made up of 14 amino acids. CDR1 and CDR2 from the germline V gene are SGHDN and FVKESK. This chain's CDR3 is CASSQDWDTGELFF. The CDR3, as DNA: TGTGCCAGCAGCCAAGATTGGGACACCGGGGAGCTGTTTTTT.

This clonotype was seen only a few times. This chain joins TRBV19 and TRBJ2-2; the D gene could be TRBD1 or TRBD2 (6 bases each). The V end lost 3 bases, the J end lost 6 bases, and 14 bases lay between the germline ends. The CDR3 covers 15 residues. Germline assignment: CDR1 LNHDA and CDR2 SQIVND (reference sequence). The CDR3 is CASSMGGQPSGELFF. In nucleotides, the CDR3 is TGTGCCAGTAGTATGGGAGGACAGCCGTCCGGGGAGCTGTTTTTT.

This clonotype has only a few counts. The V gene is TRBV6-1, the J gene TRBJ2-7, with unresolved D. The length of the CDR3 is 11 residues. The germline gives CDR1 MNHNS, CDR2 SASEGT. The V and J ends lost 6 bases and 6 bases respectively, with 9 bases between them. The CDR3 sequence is CASSTWGEQYF. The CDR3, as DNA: TGTGCCAGCAGCACCTGGGGCGAGCAGTACTTC.

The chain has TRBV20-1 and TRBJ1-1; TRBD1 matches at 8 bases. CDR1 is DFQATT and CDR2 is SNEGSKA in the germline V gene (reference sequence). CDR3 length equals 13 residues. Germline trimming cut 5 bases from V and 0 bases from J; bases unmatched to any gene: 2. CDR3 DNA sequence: TGCAGTGCTCTGACAGGGGTGAACACTGAAGCTTTCTTT. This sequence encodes CSALTGVNTEAFF.

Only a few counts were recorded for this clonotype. The CDR3, as DNA: TGCGCCACCAAACAGGGTCGAGGCTACACCTTC. Its translation is CATKQGRGYTF. This sequence joins TRBV5-1 and TRBJ1-2, with a tentative D call TRBD1 (6 bases). CDR1 is SGHRS and CDR2 is YFSETQ in the germline V gene. Trimming removed 9 bases at V and 8 bases at J, with 14 bases between. This CDR3 is 11 amino acids long.

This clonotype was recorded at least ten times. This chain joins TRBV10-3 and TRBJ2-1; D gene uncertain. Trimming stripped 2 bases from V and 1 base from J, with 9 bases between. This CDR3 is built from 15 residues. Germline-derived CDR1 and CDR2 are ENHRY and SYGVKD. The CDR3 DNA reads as TGTGCCATCAGTGAGCGGGCCGGGTCCTACAATGAGCAGTTCTTC. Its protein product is CAISERAGSYNEQFF.

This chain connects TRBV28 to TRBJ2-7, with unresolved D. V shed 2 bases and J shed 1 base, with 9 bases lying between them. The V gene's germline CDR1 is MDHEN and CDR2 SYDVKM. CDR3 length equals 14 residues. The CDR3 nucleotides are TGTGCCAGCAGTTTACAGACTTTTTCCTACGAGCAGTACTTC. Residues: CASSLQTFSYEQYF.

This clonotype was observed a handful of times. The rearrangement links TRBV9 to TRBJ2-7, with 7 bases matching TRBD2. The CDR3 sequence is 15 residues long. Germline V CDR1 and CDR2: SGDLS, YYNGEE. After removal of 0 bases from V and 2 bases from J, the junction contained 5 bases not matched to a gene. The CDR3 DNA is TGTGCCAGCAGCGTAGGGCTAGCGGACCCCTACGAGCAGTACTTC. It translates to CASSVGLADPYEQYF.

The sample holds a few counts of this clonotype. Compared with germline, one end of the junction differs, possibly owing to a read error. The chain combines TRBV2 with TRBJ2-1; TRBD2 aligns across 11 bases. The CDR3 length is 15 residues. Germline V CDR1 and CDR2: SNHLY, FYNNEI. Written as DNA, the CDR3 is TGTGCCAGCAGTGAAAACGCGTTAGCGGGAGGGCCTTTGGTCTTC. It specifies CASSENALAGGPLVF.

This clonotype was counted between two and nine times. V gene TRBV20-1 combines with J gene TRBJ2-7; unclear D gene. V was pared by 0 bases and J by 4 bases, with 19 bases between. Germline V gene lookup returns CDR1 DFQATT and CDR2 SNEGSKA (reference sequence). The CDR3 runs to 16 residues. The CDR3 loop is CSARDLWAGRVYEQYF. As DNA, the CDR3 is TGCAGTGCTAGAGATCTCTGGGCCGGACGTGTGTACGAGCAGTACTTC.

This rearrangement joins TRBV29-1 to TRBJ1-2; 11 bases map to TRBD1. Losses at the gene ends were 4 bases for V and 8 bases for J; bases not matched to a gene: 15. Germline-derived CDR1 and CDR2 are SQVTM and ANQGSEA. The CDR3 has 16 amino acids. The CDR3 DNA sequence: TGCAGCGTTGGTGGGACAGGGGGTAATCAGATACGGGGCTACACCTTC. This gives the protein CSVGGTGGNQIRGYTF.

This chain's CDR3 is CASSKGTSNQPQHF. DNA for the CDR3: TGTGCCAGCAGTAAGGGGACGAGCAATCAGCCCCAGCATTTT. This chain uses TRBV28 with TRBJ1-5, with D possibly TRBD1 on 5 matching bases. Germline CDR1 is MDHEN and CDR2 is SYDVKM. The V gene lost 5 bases and the J gene lost 1 base, with 9 bases spanning the gap. This CDR3 comprises 14 residues.

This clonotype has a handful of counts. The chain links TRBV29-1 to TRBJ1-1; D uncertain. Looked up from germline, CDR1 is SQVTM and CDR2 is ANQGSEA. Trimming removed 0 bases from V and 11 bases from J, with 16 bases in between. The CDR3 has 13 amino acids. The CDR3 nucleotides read TGCAGCGTTGAAGATCTGGGGTATGGACGCGCTTTCTTT. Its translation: CSVEDLGYGRAFF.

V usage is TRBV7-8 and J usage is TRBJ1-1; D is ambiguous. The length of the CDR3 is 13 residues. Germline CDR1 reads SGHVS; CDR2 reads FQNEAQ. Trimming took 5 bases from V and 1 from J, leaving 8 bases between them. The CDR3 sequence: CASSADRNTEAFF. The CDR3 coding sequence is TGTGCCAGCAGCGCAGACCGGAACACTGAAGCTTTCTTT.

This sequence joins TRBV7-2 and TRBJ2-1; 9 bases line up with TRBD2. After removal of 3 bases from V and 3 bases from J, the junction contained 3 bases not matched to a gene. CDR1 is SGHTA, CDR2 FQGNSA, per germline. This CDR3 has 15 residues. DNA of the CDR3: TGTGCCAGCAGCTTGGCGGGAGGGATCTACAATGAGCAGTTCTTC. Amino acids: CASSLAGGIYNEQFF.

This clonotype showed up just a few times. The CDR3 spells CASSLVRGQETQYF. The CDR3 DNA follows: TGTGCCAGCAGCTTAGTCCGGGGCCAAGAGACCCAGTACTTC. The chain links TRBV11-2 to TRBJ2-5, with a possible D match to TRBD2 (5 bases). V shed 1 base and J shed 1 base, with 7 bases lying between them. The CDR3 sequence is 14 residues long. Germline V gene lookup returns CDR1 SGHAT and CDR2 FQNNGV.

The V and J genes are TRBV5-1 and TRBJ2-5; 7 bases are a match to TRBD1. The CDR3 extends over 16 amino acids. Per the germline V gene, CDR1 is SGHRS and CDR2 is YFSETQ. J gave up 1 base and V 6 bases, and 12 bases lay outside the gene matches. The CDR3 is CASNPQGTATQETQYF. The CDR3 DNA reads TGCGCCAGCAACCCCCAGGGGACAGCGACCCAAGAGACCCAGTACTTC.

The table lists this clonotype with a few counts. CDR3 residues: CASSVRAFDEQFF. CDR3 nucleotides: TGTGCCAGCAGTGTACGGGCTTTCGATGAGCAGTTCTTC. The chain links TRBV2 to TRBJ2-1; no firm D call. Trimming stripped 4 bases from V and 8 bases from J, with 12 bases between. The CDR3 extends over 13 amino acids. Looked up from germline, CDR1 is SNHLY and CDR2 is FYNNEI. Drawing the rest from reference TRBV2 and TRBJ2-1, the complete variable domain is EPEVTQTPSHQVTQMGQEVILRCVPISNHLYFYWYRQILGQKVEFLVSFYNNEISEKSEIFDDQFSVERPDGSNFTLKIRSTKLEDSAMYFCASSVRAFDEQFFGPGTRLTVL.

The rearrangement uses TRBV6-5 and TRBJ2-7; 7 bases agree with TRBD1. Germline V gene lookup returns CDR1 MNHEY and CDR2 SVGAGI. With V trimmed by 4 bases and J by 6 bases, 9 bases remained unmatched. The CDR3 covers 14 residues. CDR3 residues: CASSFRERTGEQYF. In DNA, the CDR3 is TGTGCCAGCAGTTTCAGGGAACGGACAGGCGAGCAGTACTTC.

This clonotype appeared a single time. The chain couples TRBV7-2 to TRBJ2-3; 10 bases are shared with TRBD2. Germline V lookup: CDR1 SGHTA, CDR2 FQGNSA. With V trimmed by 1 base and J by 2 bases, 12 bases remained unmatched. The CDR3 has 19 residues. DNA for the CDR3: TGTGCCAGCAGCTTAGTCCCGGGGCTAGCGGGAGTCTTCACAGATACGCAGTATTTT. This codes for CASSLVPGLAGVFTDTQYF.

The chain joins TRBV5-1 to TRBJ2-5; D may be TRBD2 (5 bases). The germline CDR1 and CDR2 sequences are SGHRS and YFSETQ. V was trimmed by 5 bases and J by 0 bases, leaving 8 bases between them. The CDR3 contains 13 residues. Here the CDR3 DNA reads TGCGCCAGCAGGAAGGACTACCAAGAGACCCAGTACTTC. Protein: CASRKDYQETQYF.

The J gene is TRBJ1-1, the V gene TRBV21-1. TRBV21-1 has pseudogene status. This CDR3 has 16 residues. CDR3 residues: CASSKGEEPMNTEAFF. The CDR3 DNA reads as TGTGCCAGCAGCAAGGGGGAGGAGCCTATGAACACTGAAGCTTTCTTT.